Below, 25 T cell receptor beta chains from the same sample are listed, as sequenced in a study of sequential checkpoint blockade in melanoma. Sequenced by immunoSEQ multiplex PCR; TCRdb stores in-frame clones only, minus some. The sample holds 20,000 or so clones, around 80% seen once. As to treatment: randomized to nivolumab then ipilimumab (arm A) or the reverse (arm B). The specimen comprised CD8+ T cells sorted from blood (inferred from file names), sampled from a patient given nivolumab and ipilimumab in sequence. The receptors originated from a human donor with melanoma.

V is TRBV11-2 and J is TRBJ1-2; the match to TRBD1 covers 9 bases. This CDR3 is 13 amino acids long. With V trimmed by 5 bases and J by 10 bases, 8 bases remained unmatched. The germline gives CDR1 SGHAT, CDR2 FQNNGV. This chain's CDR3 is CASSHHVQGAYTF. CDR3 in DNA: TGTGCCAGCAGCCACCATGTACAGGGGGCCTACACCTTC.

The chain recombines TRBV6-1 with TRBJ2-7; TRBD2 matches at 8 bases. The CDR3 consists of 15 residues. With V trimmed by 8 bases and J by 2 bases, 11 bases remained unmatched. The germline CDR1 and CDR2 sequences are MNHNS and SASEGT. As DNA, the CDR3 is TGTGCCAGCGATAAACTCCTAGCGGGCACCTACGAGCAGTACTTC. Protein product: CASDKLLAGTYEQYF.

This clone was picked up a small number of times. V usage is TRBV7-9 and J usage is TRBJ1-1, with D unresolved. The V gene's germline CDR1 is SEHNR and CDR2 FQNEAQ (reference sequence). Trimming shortened V by 0 bases and J by 5 bases, and 4 bases separated the two germline ends. This CDR3 has 12 residues. This CDR3 is CASSLAATEAFF. In DNA, the CDR3 is TGTGCCAGCAGCTTAGCGGCTACTGAAGCTTTCTTT.

This clone was counted a single time. The gene calls are TRBV11-2 and TRBJ2-7; the D gene is possibly TRBD1 (6 bases). The germline V gene encodes CDR1 SGHAT and CDR2 FQNNGV. This CDR3 contains 15 residues. The V end lost 1 base, the J end lost 3 bases, and 13 bases lay between the germline ends. The CDR3, as DNA: TGTGCCAGCAGCTTAGCATGGGACAAGAGCTACGAGCAGTACTTC. Translation: CASSLAWDKSYEQYF.

This clone occurred a few times. This chain links TRBV28 with TRBJ2-1, with 8 bases matching TRBD1. CDR3 size: 14 residues. Looked up from germline, CDR1 is MDHEN and CDR2 is SYDVKM. Trimming cost V 3 bases and J 8 bases; bases outside gene matches: 6. The CDR3 nucleotides are TGTGCCAGCAGTTTCGCGGACAGGGTGGATGAGCAGTTCTTC. It encodes CASSFADRVDEQFF.

The chain is built from TRBV28 and TRBJ1-3; TRBD1 agrees at 9 bases. Germline assignment: CDR1 MDHEN and CDR2 SYDVKM. The junction had 6 bases not matched to a gene; V was cut back by 5 bases and J by 4 bases. The CDR3 consists of 15 residues. Here the CDR3 DNA reads TGTGCCAGCAGTGCATACGGGACAGGGGGAAACACCATATATTTT. Amino acids: CASSAYGTGGNTIYF.

The chain links TRBV6-5 to TRBJ2-5, with 9 nucleotides matching TRBD2. The V gene end was trimmed by 4 bases and the J gene end by 4 bases; junction bases not matched to a gene: 4. The V gene's germline CDR1 is MNHEY and CDR2 SVGAGI. The length of the CDR3 is 14 residues. The DNA of the CDR3 is TGTGCCAGCAGTTGGCGGGGGGGCGGAGAGACCCAGTACTTC. It encodes CASSWRGGGETQYF.

The V and J genes are TRBV6-5 and TRBJ1-2, with no clear D. There are 16 residues in the CDR3. Trimming stripped 4 bases from V and 2 bases from J, with 17 bases between. Germline CDR1 MNHEY, CDR2 SVGAGI. The CDR3 region has the DNA TGTGCCAGCAGTTCCCTGATGAAGGACTCCAACTATGGCTACACCTTC. Translation gives CASSSLMKDSNYGYTF.

This clone was seen more than once but under ten times. This is likely a read error, given that the CDR3 carries no conserved phenylalanine or tryptophan at its end. The DNA is left out, because the CDR3 cannot be placed on it with certainty; the CDR3 is given as TCRdb lists it. The rearrangement links TRBV7-9 to TRBJ2-7; no check of the table's D call, TRBD2, against the DNA was made. The CDR3 contains 15 residues when both ends are counted. Germline loops: CDR1 SEHNR, CDR2 FQNEAQ (reference sequence). This CDR3 reads CASSLDRTSGSAILL.

The chain couples TRBV6-5 to TRBJ1-1, with TRBD1 matching 7 bases. The germline CDR1 and CDR2 sequences are MNHEY and SVGAGI. The length of the CDR3 is 14 residues. J gave up 1 base and V 7 bases, and 6 bases lay outside the gene matches. CDR3 sequence (DNA): TGTGCCAGCACTCAAAAGGGGGCGAACACTGAAGCTTTCTTT. Its translation: CASTQKGANTEAFF.

The gene calls are TRBV2 and TRBJ2-7; TRBD1 matches at 9 bases. Germline lookup yields CDR1 SNHLY and CDR2 FYNNEI. J gave up 4 bases and V 7 bases, and 2 bases lay outside the gene matches. CDR3 length: 12 amino acids. CDR3 DNA sequence: TGTGCCAGCACAGACAGGGGGTACGAGCAGTACTTC. It codes for CASTDRGYEQYF.

CDR3 amino acids: CAWSRGYEQYF. The DNA of the CDR3 is TGTGCCTGGAGTCGCGGCTACGAGCAGTACTTC. This chain joins TRBV30 and TRBJ2-7, with D unclear. The CDR3 loop spans 11 amino acids. V was clipped by 2 bases and J by 3 bases, with 5 bases between them. CDR1 and CDR2 (germline): GTSNPN, SVGIG (reference sequence). Supplemented by reference TRBV30 and TRBJ2-7, the full variable domain reads SQTIHQWPATLVQPVGSPLSLECTVEGTSNPNLYWYRQAAGRGLQLLFYSVGIGQISSEVPQNLSASRPQDRQFILSSKKLLLSDSGFYLCAWSRGYEQYFGPGTRLTVT.

The genes are TRBV9 and TRBJ1-1; D remains ambiguous. Germline CDR1 and CDR2: SGDLS and YYNGEE. CDR3 length: 14 residues. V lost 0 bases and J lost 6, with 12 bases in between. This CDR3 is CASSVVLREAEAFF. CDR3 DNA sequence: TGTGCCAGCAGCGTAGTACTGAGGGAGGCTGAAGCTTTCTTT.

The chain is built from TRBV7-8 and TRBJ1-6; D is uncertain. Germline V CDR1 and CDR2: SGHVS, FQNEAQ. The ends were cut back, 3 bases at V and 5 bases at J, with 14 bases in the middle. This CDR3 contains 16 residues. CDR3 nucleotides: TGTGCCAGCAGCTTCGGGTCGAACCTTGATAATTCACCCCTCCACTTT. Translation: CASSFGSNLDNSPLHF.

V is TRBV11-2 and J is TRBJ2-7, with D possibly being TRBD2 (7 bases). The V end was cut by 0 bases, the J end by 5 bases, with 14 bases between. The CDR3 is 15 residues long. Looked up from germline, CDR1 is SGHAT and CDR2 is FQNNGV. This CDR3 is CASSLELGGPDEQYF. The CDR3 DNA follows: TGTGCCAGCAGCTTAGAACTCGGGGGGCCGGACGAGCAGTACTTC. Full variable domain (outside the CDR3, taken from reference TRBV11-2 and TRBJ2-7): EAGVAQSPRYKIIEKRQSVAFWCNPISGHATLYWYQQILGQGPKLLIQFQNNGVVDDSQLPKDRFSAERLKGVDSTLKIQPAKLEDSAVYLCASSLELGGPDEQYFGPGTRLTVT.

V usage is TRBV5-6 and J usage is TRBJ1-1; possible D gene TRBD1, 6 bases. The CDR3 is 18 amino acids. The germline V gene has CDR1 SGHDT and CDR2 YYEEEE. V was pared by 2 bases and J by 4 bases, with 24 bases between. The CDR3 DNA is TGTGCCAGCAGCTTCCAGGACTGGCGAATTCAGGGGCCCACTGAAGCTTTCTTT. Its protein is CASSFQDWRIQGPTEAFF.

The chain joins TRBV19 to TRBJ1-1; D possibly corresponds to TRBD1 (6 bases). This CDR3 is built from 12 residues. The V and J ends lost 7 bases and 9 bases respectively, with 15 bases between them. CDR1 is LNHDA and CDR2 is SQIVND in the germline V gene (reference sequence). DNA of the CDR3: TGTGCCAGTAAGACAGGTCCCGTGAAAGCTTTCTTT. Translation gives CASKTGPVKAFF. Drawing the rest from reference TRBV19 and TRBJ1-1, the complete variable domain is DGGITQSPKYLFRKEGQNVTLSCEQNLNHDAMYWYRQDPGQGLRLIYYSQIVNDFQKGDIAEGYSVSREKKESFPLTVTSAQKNPTAFYLCASKTGPVKAFFGQGTRLTVV.

V is TRBV25-1 and J is TRBJ1-2; D is unclear. In germline, CDR1 is MGHDK, CDR2 SYGVNS. With 2 bases removed from V and 13 bases from J, the gap between germline ends came to 14 bases. CDR3 length: 12 amino acids. This CDR3 reads CASSEEGPRFTF. In DNA, the CDR3 is TGTGCCAGCAGTGAAGAAGGCCCCAGGTTCACCTTC.

As DNA, the CDR3 is TGTGCCAGCAGTTCCCGGGACAGTGCCTACGAGCAGTACTTC. Encoded protein: CASSSRDSAYEQYF. The chain uses TRBV28 and TRBJ2-7; 7 positions match TRBD1. CDR1 and CDR2 from the germline V gene are MDHEN and SYDVKM. This CDR3 region has 14 residues. The trim removed 4 bases at V and 2 bases at J, leaving 5 bases unmatched. The entire variable domain, with the rest obtained from reference TRBV28 and TRBJ2-7, is as follows: DVKVTQSSRYLVKRTGEKVFLECVQDMDHENMFWYRQDPGLGLRLIYFSYDVKMKEKGDIPEGYSVSREKKERFSLILESASTNQTSMYLCASSSRDSAYEQYFGPGTRLTVT.

This clone has just a few counts. The chain uses TRBV7-8 and TRBJ2-7; TRBD1 agrees at 7 bases. Germline values: CDR1 SGHVS, CDR2 FQNEAQ. V shed 5 bases, J shed 3 bases, and the junction held 7 bases outside the gene matches. CDR3 length: 14 residues. The CDR3 DNA reads TGTGCCAGCAGCAACCGGGACAGAGACTACGAGCAGTACTTC. It encodes CASSNRDRDYEQYF.

The CDR3 DNA reads TGTGCCAGCAGCCCCCGCCGGGGAACGAACACCGGGGAGCTGTTTTTT. It encodes CASSPRRGTNTGELFF. The rearrangement links TRBV7-6 to TRBJ2-2, with D possibly TRBD2 on 5 matching bases. The V gene's germline CDR1 is SGHVS and CDR2 FNYEAQ. Trimming removed 5 bases from V and 0 bases from J, with 13 bases in between. This CDR3 has 16 residues.

This clone was found a few times. The J gene is TRBJ2-7, the V gene TRBV14; TRBD2 is a possible D gene (6 bases). This CDR3 has 16 residues. Germline V gene data show CDR1 as SGHDN and CDR2 as FVKESK. Trimming left V 0 bases short and J 7 bases short, with 19 bases between. CDR3 in amino acids: CASSQEESALAYEQYF. DNA for the CDR3: TGTGCCAGCAGCCAAGAAGAAAGCGCTCTAGCGTATGAGCAGTACTTC.

The chain uses TRBV29-1 and TRBJ2-7; 8 positions match TRBD2. Germline CDR1 is SQVTM and CDR2 is ANQGSEA. The CDR3 runs 13 residues. The V gene end was trimmed by 4 bases and the J gene end by 3 bases; junction bases not matched to a gene: 5. The CDR3 nucleotides are TGCAGCGTTGGTCTAGCGGGTATCTACGAGCAGTACTTC. As protein: CSVGLAGIYEQYF.

Note on this clone: The conserved final phenylalanine or tryptophan is absent from the CDR3, which likely points to a read error. This chain joins TRBV7-9 and TRBJ1-1; D gene unclear. Germline-derived CDR1 and CDR2 are SEHNR and FQNEAQ (reference sequence). The CDR3 consists of 14 residues. Deletions cut 3 bases from V and 2 bases from J, with 10 bases between. CDR3 protein: CASSFPGFNTEAFL. The CDR3 DNA reads TGTGCCAGCAGCTTCCCGGGATTCAACACTGAAGCTTTCCTT.

To note about this clone: Possible read error: a much larger clone is one base away. Within the sample, other DNA sequences also encode this same CDR3. In nucleotides, the CDR3 is TGTGCCAGCAGCTTGGCCACCTACGAGCAGTACTTC. As protein: CASSLATYEQYF. This chain uses TRBV7-8 with TRBJ2-7; D is ambiguous. Germline-derived CDR1 and CDR2 are SGHVS and FQNEAQ. This CDR3 has 12 residues. With 3 bases removed from V and 2 bases from J, the gap between germline ends came to 5 bases.